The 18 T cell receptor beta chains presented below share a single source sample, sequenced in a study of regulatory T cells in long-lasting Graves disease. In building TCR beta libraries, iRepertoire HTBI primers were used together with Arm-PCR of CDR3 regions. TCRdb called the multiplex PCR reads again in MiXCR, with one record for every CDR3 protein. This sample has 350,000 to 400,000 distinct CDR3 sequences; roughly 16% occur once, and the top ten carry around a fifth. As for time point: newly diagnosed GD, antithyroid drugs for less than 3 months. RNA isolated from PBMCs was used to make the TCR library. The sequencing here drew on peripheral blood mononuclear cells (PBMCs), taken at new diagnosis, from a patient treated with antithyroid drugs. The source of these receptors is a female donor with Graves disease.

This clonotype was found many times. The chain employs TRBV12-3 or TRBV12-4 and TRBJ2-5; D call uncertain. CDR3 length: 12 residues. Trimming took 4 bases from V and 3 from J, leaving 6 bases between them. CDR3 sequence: CASSWSEETQYF. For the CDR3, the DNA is TGTGCCAGCAGTTGGAGTGAAGAGACCCAGTACTTC.

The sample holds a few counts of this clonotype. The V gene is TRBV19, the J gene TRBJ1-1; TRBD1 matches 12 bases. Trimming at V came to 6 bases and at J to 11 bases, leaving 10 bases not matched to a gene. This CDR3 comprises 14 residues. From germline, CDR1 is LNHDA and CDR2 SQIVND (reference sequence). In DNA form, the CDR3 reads TGTGCCAGTAGCCCGGTGGGACAGGGGGCGCGGGCTTTCTTT. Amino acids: CASSPVGQGARAFF.

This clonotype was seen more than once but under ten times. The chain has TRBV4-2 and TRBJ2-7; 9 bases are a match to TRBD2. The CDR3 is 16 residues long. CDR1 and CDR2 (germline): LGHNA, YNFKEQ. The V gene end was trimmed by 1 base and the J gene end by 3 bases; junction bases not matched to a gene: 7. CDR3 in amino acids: CASSQGVASGDYEQYF. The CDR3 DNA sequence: TGTGCCAGCAGCCAAGGAGTGGCTAGCGGGGACTACGAGCAGTACTTC.

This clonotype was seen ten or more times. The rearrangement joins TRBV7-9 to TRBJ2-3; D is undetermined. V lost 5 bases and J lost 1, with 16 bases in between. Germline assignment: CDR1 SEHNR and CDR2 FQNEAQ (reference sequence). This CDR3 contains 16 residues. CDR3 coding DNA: TGTGCCAGCAGCGCCCAGAGTCCTCGGCGCACAGATACGCAGTATTTT. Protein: CASSAQSPRRTDTQYF.

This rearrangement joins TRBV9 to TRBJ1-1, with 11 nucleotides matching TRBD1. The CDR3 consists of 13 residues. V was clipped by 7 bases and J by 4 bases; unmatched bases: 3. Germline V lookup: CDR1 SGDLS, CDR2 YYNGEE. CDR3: CASGDRGTTEAFF. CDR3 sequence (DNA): TGTGCCAGCGGGGACAGGGGGACCACTGAAGCTTTCTTT.

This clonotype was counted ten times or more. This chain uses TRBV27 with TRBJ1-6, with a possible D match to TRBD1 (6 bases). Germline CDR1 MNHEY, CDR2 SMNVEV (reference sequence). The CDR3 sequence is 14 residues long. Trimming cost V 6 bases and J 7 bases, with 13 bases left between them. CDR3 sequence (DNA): TGTGCCAGCAGCACACAGGGTGGAAATTCACCCCTCCACTTT. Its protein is CASSTQGGNSPLHF.

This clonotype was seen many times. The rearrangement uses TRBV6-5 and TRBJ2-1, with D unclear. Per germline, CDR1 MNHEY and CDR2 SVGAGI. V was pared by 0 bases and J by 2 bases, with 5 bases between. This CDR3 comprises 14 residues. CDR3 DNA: TGTGCCAGCAGTTACTCGGCGGCCTACAATGAGCAGTTCTTC. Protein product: CASSYSAAYNEQFF.

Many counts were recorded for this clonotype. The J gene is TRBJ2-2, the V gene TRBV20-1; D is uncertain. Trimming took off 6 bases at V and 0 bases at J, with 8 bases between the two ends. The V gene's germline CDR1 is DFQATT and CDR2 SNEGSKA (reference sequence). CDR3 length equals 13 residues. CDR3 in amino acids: CSAGTANTGELFF. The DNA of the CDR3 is TGCAGTGCCGGCACGGCGAACACCGGGGAGCTGTTTTTT.

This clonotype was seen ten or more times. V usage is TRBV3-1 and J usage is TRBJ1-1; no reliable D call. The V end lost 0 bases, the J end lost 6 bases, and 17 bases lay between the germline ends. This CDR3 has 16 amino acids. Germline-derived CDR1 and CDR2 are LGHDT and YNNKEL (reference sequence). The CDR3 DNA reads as TGTGCCAGCAGCCAAGACTTTACCGCCGGGAGGGCTGAAGCTTTCTTT. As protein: CASSQDFTAGRAEAFF.

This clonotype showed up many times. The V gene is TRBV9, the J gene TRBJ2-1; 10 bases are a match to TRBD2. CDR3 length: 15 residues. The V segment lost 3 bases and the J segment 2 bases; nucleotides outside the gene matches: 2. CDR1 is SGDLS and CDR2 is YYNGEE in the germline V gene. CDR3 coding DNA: TGTGCCAGCAGCGCTAGCGGGAGTCCCTACAATGAGCAGTTCTTC. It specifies CASSASGSPYNEQFF.

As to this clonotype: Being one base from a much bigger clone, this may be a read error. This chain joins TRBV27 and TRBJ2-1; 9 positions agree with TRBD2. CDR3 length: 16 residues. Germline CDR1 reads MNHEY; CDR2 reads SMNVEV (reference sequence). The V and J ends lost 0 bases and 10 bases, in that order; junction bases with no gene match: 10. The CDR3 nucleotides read TGTGCCAGCAGTTTATCCTCCGGGACTAGCTTCCACGAGCAGTTCTTC. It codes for CASSLSSGTSFHEQFF.

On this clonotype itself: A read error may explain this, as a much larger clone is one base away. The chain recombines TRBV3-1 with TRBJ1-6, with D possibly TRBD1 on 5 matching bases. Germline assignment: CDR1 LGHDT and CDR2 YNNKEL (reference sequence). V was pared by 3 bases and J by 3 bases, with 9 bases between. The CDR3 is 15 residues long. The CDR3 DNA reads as TGTGCCAGCAGCCAGGGACGGAGCTATAATTCACCCCTCCACTTT. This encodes CASSQGRSYNSPLHF. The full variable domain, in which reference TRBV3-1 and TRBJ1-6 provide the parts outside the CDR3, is DTAVSQTPKYLVTQMGNDKSIKCEQNLGHDTMYWYKQDSKKFLKIMFSYNNKELIINETVPNRFSPKSPDKAHLNLHINSLELGDSAVYFCASSQGRSYNSPLHFGNGTRLTVT.

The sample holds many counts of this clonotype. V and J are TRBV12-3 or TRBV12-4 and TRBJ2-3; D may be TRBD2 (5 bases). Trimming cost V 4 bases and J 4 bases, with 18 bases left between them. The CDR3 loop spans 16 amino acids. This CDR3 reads CASSSPRVEDADTQYF. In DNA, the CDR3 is TGTGCCAGCAGTTCCCCCCGGGTGGAGGACGCAGATACGCAGTATTTT.

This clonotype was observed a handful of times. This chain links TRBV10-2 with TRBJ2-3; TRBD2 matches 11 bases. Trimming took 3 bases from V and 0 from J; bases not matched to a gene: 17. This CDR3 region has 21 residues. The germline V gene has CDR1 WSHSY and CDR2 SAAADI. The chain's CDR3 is CASSDPPRGTSGYESTDTQYF. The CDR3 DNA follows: TGCGCCAGCAGTGACCCCCCCCGTGGGACTAGCGGATATGAAAGCACAGATACGCAGTATTTT.

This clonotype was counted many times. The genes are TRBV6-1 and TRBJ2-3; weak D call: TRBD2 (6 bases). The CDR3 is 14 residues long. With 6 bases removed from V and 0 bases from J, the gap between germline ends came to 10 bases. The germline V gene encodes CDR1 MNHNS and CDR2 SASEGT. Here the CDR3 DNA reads TGTGCCAGCAGGAGTAGCGGAAGCACAGATACGCAGTATTTT. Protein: CASRSSGSTDTQYF.

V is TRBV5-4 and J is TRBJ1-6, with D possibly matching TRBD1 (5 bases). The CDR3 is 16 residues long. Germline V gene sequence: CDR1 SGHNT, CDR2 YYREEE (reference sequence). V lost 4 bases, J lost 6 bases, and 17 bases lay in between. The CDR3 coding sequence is TGTGCCAGCAGCCCGGGGGTGACAGTGTTTAATTCACCCCTCCACTTT. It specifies CASSPGVTVFNSPLHF.

CDR3 region: CASSYSRTLNEQFF. The CDR3 coding sequence is TGTGCCAGCAGTTACTCCCGGACGTTGAATGAGCAGTTCTTC. The genes are TRBV6-9 and TRBJ2-1, with D unresolved. Germline V gene data show CDR1 as MNHGY and CDR2 as SVAAGI. Trimming pared 3 bases from V and 7 bases from J, leaving 13 bases between. This CDR3 contains 14 residues.

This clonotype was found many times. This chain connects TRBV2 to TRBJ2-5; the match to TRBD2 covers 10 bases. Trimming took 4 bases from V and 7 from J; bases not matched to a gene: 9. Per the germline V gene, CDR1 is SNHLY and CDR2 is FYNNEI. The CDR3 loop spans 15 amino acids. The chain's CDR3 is CASSVGTSGKGTQYF. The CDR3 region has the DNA TGTGCCAGCAGTGTTGGCACTAGCGGGAAAGGGACCCAGTACTTC. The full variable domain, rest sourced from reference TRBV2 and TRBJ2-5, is EPEVTQTPSHQVTQMGQEVILRCVPISNHLYFYWYRQILGQKVEFLVSFYNNEISEKSEIFDDQFSVERPDGSNFTLKIRSTKLEDSAMYFCASSVGTSGKGTQYFGPGTRLLVL.